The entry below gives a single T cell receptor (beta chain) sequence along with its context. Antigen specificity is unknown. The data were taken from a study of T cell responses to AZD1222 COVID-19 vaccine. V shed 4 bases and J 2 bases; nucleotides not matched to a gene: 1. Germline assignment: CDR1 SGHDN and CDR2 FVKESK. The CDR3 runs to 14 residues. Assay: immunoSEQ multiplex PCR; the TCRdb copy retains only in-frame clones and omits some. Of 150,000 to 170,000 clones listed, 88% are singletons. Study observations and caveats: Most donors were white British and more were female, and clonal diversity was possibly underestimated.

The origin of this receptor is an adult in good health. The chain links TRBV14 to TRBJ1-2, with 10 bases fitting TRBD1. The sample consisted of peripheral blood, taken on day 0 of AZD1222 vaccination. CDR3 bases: TGTGCCAGCAGCCCGGGACAGGGGAACTATGGCTACACCTTC. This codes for CASSPGQGNYGYTF. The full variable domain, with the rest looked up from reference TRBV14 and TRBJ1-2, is EAGVTQFPSHSVIEKGQTVTLRCDPISGHDNLYWYRRVMGKEIKFLLHFVKESKQDESGMPNNRFLAERTGGTYSTLKVQPAELEDSGVYFCASSPGQGNYGYTFGSGTRLTVV.